This TCR beta chain was sequenced for a study of blood T cell repertoires in COVID-19. CDR3 length equals 15 residues. Between the trimmed V and J ends, which lost 3 bases and 3 bases, there was a span of 12 bases. Germline V gene sequence: CDR1 SGHAT, CDR2 FQNNGV. Clones were read by immunoSEQ multiplex PCR, and TCRdb kept only the in-frame ones, dropping some. The sample includes 150,000 to 200,000 clones, 80% to 95% of them seen just once. This clone was observed once. V is TRBV11-2 and J is TRBJ2-1; D possibly corresponds to TRBD2 (6 bases). The TCR was taken from a man aged 25 to 40 with COVID-19, enrolled during active disease. The sample taken for sequencing was peripheral blood. As DNA, the CDR3 is TGTGCCAGCAGCTTCCTTAGCGGCTACTACAATGAGCAGTTCTTC. It specifies CASSFLSGYYNEQFF.